This T cell receptor beta chain was identified in a study of shared clonotypes between healthy human individuals. Turning to the study itself: Each donor had three CD4 naive, three CD4 memory, two CD8 naive and one CD8 memory plate. Study-wide results and limits: A small donor pool kept down the genetic and exposure-history diversity that was represented. The rarefaction results pointed to incomplete sorted-subset sequencing despite large depth.

Naivety among CD8 cells was defined by CD45RO negativity and positive CCR7 selection, thereby excluding terminally differentiated effector memory CD45RA+ cells. V was trimmed by 3 bases and J by 6 bases, leaving 6 bases between them. The CDR3 loop spans 11 amino acids. The germline CDR1 and CDR2 sequences are DFQATT and SNEGSKA (reference sequence). Splitting of each subset's genomic DNA was done evenly across several immunoSEQ plates. Some clones are missing from TCRdb's copy, which holds only in-frame ones; the method was immunoSEQ multiplex PCR. The sample consists of hundreds of thousands of clones, roughly 92% of them appearing once. With respect to this clone: What it binds is not known.

This chain uses TRBV20-1 with TRBJ2-1, with D uncertain. This receptor was identified in a young man in good health. Specimen: naive CD8+ T cells sorted from blood. The DNA of the CDR3 is TGCAGTGCTAGCGACGGCAATGAGCAGTTCTTC. Residues: CSASDGNEQFF.